This T cell receptor (beta chain) was sequenced in a study of blood T cell repertoires in COVID-19. Study at large: The cDNA or gDNA used as material had been derived from T cells, B-cell-depleted T cells, or PBMCs.

This CDR3 comprises 17 residues. Trimming left V 4 bases short and J 1 base short, with 20 bases between. CDR1 and CDR2 (germline): SGHRS, YFSETQ. Participants came from around 25 US areas, aged about 18 to 89 years. Researchers sorted participants into cohorts using their self-reported clinical history. Under the authors' procedure: From reference gene primer amplification, estimates of nucleated cell counts were derived. TCRdb's copy holds only in-frame clones and misses some; the assay was immunoSEQ multiplex PCR. That table is the source of V, J and clone size, and D and trimming were worked out from the DNA. The sample shows about 320,000 clones, around nine tenths of them seen only once. This clone was detected only once.

This chain uses TRBV5-1 with TRBJ1-1; D might be TRBD1 (5 bases). The specimen sequenced was PBMCs or T cells enriched from blood (not recorded which). The TCR comes from a woman aged 25 to 39 who had recovered from COVID-19. The CDR3 loop reads CASSIGRSGGWNTEAFF. CDR3 coding DNA: TGCGCCAGCAGCATCGGACGGTCCGGGGGGTGGAACACTGAAGCTTTCTTT.